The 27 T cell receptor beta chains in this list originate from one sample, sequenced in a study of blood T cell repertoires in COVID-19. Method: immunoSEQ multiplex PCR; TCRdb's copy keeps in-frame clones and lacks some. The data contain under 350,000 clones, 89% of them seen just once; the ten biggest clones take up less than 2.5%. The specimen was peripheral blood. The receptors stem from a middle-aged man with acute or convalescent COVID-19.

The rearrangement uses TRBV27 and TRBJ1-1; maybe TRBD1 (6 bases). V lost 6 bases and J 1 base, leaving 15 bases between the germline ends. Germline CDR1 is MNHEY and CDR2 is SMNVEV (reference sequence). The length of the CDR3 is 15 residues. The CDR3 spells CASRGYRAGNTEAFF. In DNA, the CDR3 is TGTGCCAGCAGAGGATACAGGGCGGGGAACACTGAAGCTTTCTTT.

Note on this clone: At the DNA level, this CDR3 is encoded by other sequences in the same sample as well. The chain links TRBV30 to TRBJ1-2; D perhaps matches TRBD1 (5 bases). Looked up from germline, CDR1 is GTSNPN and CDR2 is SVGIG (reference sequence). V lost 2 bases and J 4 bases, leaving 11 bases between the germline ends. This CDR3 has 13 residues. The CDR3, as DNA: TGTGCCTGGAGTCCGGGACTGGGCTATGGCTACACCTTC. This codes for CAWSPGLGYGYTF.

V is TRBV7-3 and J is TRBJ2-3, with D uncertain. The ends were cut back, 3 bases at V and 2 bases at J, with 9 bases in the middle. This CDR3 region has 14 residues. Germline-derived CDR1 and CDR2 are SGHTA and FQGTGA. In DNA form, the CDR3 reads TGTGCCAGCAGCTTGAGCGCGTTCACAGATACGCAGTATTTT. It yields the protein CASSLSAFTDTQYF.

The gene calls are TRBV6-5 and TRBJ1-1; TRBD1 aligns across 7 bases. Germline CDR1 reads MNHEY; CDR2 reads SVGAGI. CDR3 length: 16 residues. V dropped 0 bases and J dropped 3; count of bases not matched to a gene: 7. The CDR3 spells CASSYSRAGGYTEAFF. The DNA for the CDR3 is TGTGCCAGCAGTTACTCGAGGGCAGGGGGATACACTGAAGCTTTCTTT.

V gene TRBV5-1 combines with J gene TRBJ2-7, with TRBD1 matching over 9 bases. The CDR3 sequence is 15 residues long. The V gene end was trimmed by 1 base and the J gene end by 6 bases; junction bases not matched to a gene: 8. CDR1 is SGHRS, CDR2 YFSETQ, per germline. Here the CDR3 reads CASSLPRLTGGEQYF. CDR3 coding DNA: TGCGCCAGCAGCTTGCCCCGTTTGACAGGGGGCGAGCAGTACTTC.

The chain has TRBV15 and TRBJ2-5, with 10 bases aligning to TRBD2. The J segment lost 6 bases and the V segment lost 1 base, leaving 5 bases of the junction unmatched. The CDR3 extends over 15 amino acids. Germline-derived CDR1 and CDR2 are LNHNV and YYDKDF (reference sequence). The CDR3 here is CATSRGAGGVQTQYF. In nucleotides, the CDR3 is TGTGCCACCAGCAGAGGAGCGGGGGGGGTACAGACCCAGTACTTC.

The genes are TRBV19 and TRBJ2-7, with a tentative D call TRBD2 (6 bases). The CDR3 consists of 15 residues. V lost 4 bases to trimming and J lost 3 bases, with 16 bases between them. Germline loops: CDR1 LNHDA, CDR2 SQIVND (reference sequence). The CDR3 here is CASSTRDFPLYEQYF. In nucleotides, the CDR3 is TGTGCCAGTAGTACCCGGGACTTTCCCCTCTACGAGCAGTACTTC.

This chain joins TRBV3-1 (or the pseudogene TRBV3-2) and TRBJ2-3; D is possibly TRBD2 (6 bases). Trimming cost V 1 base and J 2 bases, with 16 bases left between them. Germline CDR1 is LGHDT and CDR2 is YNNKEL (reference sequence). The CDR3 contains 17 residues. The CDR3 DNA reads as TGTGCCAGCAGCCAAGCCTATGGTGGCGGGACCACAGATACGCAGTATTTT. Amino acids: CASSQAYGGGTTDTQYF.

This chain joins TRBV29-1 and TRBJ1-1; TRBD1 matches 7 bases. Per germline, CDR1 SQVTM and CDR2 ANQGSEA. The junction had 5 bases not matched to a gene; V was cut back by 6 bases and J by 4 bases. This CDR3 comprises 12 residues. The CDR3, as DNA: TGCAGCGTCGGACAGGTGCGCACTGAAGCTTTCTTT. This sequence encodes CSVGQVRTEAFF. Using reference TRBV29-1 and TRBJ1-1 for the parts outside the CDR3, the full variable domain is SAVISQKPSRDICQRGTSLTIQCQVDSQVTMMFWYRQQPGQSLTLIATANQGSEATYESGFVIDKFPISRPNLTFSTLTVSNMSPEDSSIYLCSVGQVRTEAFFGQGTRLTVV.

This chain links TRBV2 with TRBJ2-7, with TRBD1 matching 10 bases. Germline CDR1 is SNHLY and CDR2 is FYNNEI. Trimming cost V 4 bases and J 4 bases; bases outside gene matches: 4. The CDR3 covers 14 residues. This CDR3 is CASSAGTGVYEQYF. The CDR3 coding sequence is TGTGCCAGCAGTGCCGGGACAGGGGTGTACGAGCAGTACTTC.

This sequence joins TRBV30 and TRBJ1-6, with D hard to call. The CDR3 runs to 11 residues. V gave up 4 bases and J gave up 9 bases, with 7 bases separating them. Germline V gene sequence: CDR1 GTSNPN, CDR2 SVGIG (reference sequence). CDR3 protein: CAWTVGSPLHF. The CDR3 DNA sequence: TGTGCCTGGACGGTCGGTTCACCCCTCCACTTT.

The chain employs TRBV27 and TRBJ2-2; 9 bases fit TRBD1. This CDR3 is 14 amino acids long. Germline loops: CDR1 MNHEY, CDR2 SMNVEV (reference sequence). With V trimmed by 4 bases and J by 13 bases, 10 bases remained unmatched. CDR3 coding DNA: TGTGCCAGCAGTTCTCCTGACAGGGGGGTCGGGCTGTTTTTT. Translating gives CASSSPDRGVGLFF.

CDR3 region: CASSIFLAGNEQFF. Here the CDR3 DNA reads TGTGCCAGTAGTATTTTCCTAGCGGGGAATGAGCAGTTCTTC. The chain has TRBV19 and TRBJ2-1, with TRBD2 matching 9 bases. The CDR3 loop spans 14 amino acids. Trimming cost V 3 bases and J 7 bases; bases outside gene matches: 4. Per germline, CDR1 LNHDA and CDR2 SQIVND (reference sequence). Looking up the rest from reference TRBV19 and TRBJ2-1 gives the full variable domain: DGGITQSPKYLFRKEGQNVTLSCEQNLNHDAMYWYRQDPGQGLRLIYYSQIVNDFQKGDIAEGYSVSREKKESFPLTVTSAQKNPTAFYLCASSIFLAGNEQFFGPGTRLTVL.

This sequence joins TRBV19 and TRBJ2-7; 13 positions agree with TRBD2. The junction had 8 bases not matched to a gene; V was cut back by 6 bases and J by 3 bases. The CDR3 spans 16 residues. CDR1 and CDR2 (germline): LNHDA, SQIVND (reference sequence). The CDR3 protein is CASSYTGTSGDYEQYF. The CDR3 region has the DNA TGTGCCAGTAGCTACACCGGGACTAGCGGGGACTACGAGCAGTACTTC.

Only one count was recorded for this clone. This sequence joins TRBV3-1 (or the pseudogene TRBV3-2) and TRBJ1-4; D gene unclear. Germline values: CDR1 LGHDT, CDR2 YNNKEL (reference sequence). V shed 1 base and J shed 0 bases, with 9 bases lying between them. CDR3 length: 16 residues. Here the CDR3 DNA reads TGTGCCAGCAGCCAAGCGGGGAAAGCAACTAATGAAAAACTGTTTTTT. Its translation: CASSQAGKATNEKLFF.

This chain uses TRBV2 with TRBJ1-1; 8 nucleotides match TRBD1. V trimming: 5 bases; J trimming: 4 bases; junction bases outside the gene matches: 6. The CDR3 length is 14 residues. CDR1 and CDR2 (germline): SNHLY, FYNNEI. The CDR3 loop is CASSITGGTTEAFF. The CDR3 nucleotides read TGTGCCAGCAGTATCACAGGGGGGACCACTGAAGCTTTCTTT.

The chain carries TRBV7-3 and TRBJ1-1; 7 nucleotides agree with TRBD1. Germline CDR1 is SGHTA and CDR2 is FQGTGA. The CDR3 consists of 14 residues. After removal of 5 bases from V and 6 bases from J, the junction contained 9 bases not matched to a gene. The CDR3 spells CASSRTGSGAEAFF. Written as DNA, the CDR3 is TGTGCCAGCAGCCGGACAGGCTCCGGGGCTGAAGCTTTCTTT. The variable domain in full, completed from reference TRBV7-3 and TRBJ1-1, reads GAGVSQTPSNKVTEKGKYVELRCDPISGHTALYWYRQSLGQGPEFLIYFQGTGAADDSGLPNDRFFAVRPEGSVSTLKIQRTERGDSAVYLCASSRTGSGAEAFFGQGTRLTVV.

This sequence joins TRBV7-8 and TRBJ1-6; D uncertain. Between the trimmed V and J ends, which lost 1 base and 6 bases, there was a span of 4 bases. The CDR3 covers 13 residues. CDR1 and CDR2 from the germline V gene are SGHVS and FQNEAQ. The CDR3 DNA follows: TGTGCCAGCAGCTTAGGGCTTAATTCACCCCTCCACTTT. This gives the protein CASSLGLNSPLHF. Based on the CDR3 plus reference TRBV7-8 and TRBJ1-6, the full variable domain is GAGVSQSPRYKVAKRGQDVALRCDPISGHVSLFWYQQALGQGPEFLTYFQNEAQLDKSGLPSDRFFAERPEGSVSTLKIQRTQQEDSAVYLCASSLGLNSPLHFGNGTRLTVT.

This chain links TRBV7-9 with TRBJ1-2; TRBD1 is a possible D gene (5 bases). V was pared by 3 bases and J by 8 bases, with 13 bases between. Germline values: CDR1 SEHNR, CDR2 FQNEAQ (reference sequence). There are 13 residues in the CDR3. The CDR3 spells CASSFGGKGGYTF. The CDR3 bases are TGTGCCAGCAGCTTCGGGGGTAAGGGAGGCTACACCTTC.

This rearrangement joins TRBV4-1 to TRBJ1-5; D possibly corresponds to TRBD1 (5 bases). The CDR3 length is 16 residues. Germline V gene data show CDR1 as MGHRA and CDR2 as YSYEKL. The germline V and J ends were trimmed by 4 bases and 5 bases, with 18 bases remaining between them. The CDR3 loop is CASSPDGAVPDQPQHF. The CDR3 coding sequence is TGCGCCAGCAGCCCCGATGGGGCAGTACCCGATCAGCCCCAGCATTTT.

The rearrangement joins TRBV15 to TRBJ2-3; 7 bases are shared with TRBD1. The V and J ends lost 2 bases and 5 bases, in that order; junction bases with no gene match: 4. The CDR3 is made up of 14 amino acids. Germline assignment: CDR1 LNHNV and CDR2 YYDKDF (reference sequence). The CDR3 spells CATSRTRGIDTQYF. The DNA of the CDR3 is TGTGCCACCAGCAGAACCAGGGGGATAGATACGCAGTATTTT.

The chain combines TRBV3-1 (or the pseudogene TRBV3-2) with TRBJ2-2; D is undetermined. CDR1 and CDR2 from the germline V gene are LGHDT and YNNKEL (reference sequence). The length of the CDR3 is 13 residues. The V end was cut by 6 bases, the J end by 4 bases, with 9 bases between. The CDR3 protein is CASRPTVTGELFF. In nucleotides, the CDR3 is TGTGCCAGCAGGCCGACTGTCACCGGGGAGCTGTTTTTT.

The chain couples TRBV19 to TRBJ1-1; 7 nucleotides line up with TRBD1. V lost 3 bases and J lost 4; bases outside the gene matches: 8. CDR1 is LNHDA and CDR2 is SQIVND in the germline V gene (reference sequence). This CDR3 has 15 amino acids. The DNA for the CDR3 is TGTGCCAGTAGTATCCTAAGGACAGGCAGCACTGAAGCTTTCTTT. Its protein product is CASSILRTGSTEAFF.

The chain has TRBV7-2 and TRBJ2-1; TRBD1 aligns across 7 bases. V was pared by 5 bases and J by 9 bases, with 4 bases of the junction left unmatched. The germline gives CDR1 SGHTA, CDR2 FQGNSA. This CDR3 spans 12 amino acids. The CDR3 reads CASSVYRGEQFF. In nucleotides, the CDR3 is TGTGCCAGCAGCGTTTACAGGGGTGAGCAGTTCTTC.

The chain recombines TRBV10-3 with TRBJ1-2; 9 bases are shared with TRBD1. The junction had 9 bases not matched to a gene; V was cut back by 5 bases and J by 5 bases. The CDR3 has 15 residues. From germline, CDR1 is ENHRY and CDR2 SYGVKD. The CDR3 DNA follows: TGTGCCATCAGTCGAAAACAGGGGGCAGAGTATGGCTACACCTTC. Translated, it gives CAISRKQGAEYGYTF.

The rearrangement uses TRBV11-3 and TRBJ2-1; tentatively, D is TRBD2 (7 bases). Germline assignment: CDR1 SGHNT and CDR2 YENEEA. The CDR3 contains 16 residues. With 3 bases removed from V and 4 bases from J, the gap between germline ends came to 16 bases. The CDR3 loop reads CASSLLGGRGYNEQFF. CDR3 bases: TGTGCCAGCAGCTTGCTGGGGGGGCGCGGGTACAATGAGCAGTTCTTC.

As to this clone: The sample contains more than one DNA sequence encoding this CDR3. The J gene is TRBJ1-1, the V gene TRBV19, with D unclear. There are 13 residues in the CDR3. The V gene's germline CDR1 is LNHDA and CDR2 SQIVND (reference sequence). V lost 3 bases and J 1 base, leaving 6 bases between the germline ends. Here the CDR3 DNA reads TGTGCCAGTAGTATGCGAGGGAACACTGAAGCTTTCTTT. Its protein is CASSMRGNTEAFF. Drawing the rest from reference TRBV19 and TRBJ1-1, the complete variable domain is DGGITQSPKYLFRKEGQNVTLSCEQNLNHDAMYWYRQDPGQGLRLIYYSQIVNDFQKGDIAEGYSVSREKKESFPLTVTSAQKNPTAFYLCASSMRGNTEAFFGQGTRLTVV.